The present entry profiles one TCR beta chain with its context. This table comes from immunoSEQ multiplex PCR, and its TCRdb copy is limited to in-frame clones, with some not included. This sample has around 310,000 clones, with about nine tenths found just once. This record comes from a study of blood T cell repertoires in COVID-19. This CDR3 is 14 amino acids long. The V gene end was trimmed by 5 bases and the J gene end by 4 bases; junction bases not matched to a gene: 7. CDR1 MNHEY and CDR2 SMNVEV come from the germline V gene (reference sequence). Participant reports of clinical history set cohort assignment.

The chain links TRBV27 to TRBJ1-1, with 7 bases identical to TRBD1. Input material: PBMCs or T cells enriched from blood (not recorded which). This receptor was taken from a woman in her 30s who had recovered from COVID-19. The CDR3 spells CASSRTGRGTEAFF. CDR3 DNA: TGTGCCAGCAGTCGGACAGGCCGGGGCACTGAAGCTTTCTTT.